This TCR beta chain emerged from a study of patients and donors after allogeneic stem cell transplantation (dated by TCRdb to about 2020). This clonotype has only a few counts. Its specific antigen is unknown. The input lacks base qualities; no much larger clone sits a single base away. Libraries were prepared through RT-PCR. The instrument given in TCRdb is NextSeq 550. TCRdb applied fastp at Q25 and MiXCR to the public reads, then kept only in-frame beta chains. When rows share a CDR3 protein, they turn into one entry using the most common DNA and genes. The sample yields approximately 170,000 distinct CDR3 sequences; more than 20% were counted once. The top ten clonotypes cover 26% of the sample. Including cysteine and phenylalanine, the CDR3 has 17 amino acids. This entry keeps only the CDR3 DNA: 51 bases, framed from base 1. Trimming takes 3 bases off V and 3 bases off J; junction bases not matched to a gene: 7. As encoded in the germline V gene, CDR1 is MGHDK while CDR2 is SYGVNS.

The sequenced sample was blood, either unsorted or a sorted T cell fraction (not recorded which). The sequence is built from TRBV25-1 and TRBJ1-6, and TRBD1 matches 8 of the central bases. This sequence originates from a human donor who was either an allogeneic HSCT recipient or a stem cell or donor lymphocyte infusion donor (not recorded which). It is not recorded whose cells these are; they may come from a transplant donor. The encoded CDR3 is CASSDWTGTFYNSPLHF. DNA sequence: TGTGCCAGCAGTGATTGGACAGGGACCTTCTATAATTCACCCCTCCACTTT.